This passage covers 10 T cell receptor beta chains from one sample sequenced in a study of CD8 T cells in ankylosing spondylitis. Via MiXCR, TCRdb re-called the 5' RACE reads, giving one row per CDR3 protein. The repertoire includes 250,000 to 400,000 distinct CDR3 sequences, around a tenth of them detected once, and roughly 9.1% sits in the top ten. Material: blood, either unsorted or a sorted T cell fraction (not recorded which). All receptors derive from a female donor with ankylosing spondylitis or in good health (not recorded which).

The V and J genes are TRBV7-8 and TRBJ2-7; TRBD2 matches 9 bases. The CDR3 covers 16 residues. V was clipped by 0 bases and J by 3 bases; unmatched bases: 6. Germline CDR1 and CDR2: SGHVS and FQNEAQ. Written as DNA, the CDR3 is TGTGCCAGCAGCTTAGCGGGCGGGAGGGCCGTCTACGAGCAGTACTTC. Encoded protein: CASSLAGGRAVYEQYF.

This clonotype appeared many times. Mismatch with germline at one junction end may stem from a read error. V is TRBV12-3 or TRBV12-4 and J is TRBJ2-3; D ambiguous. This CDR3 has 13 residues. The CDR3 sequence: CASSLGGFESPIF. For the CDR3, the DNA is TGTGCCAGCAGTTTAGGTGGCTTCGAGTCGCCGATTTTT.

This chain links TRBV5-6 with TRBJ2-2; no definite D call. The germline gives CDR1 SGHDT, CDR2 YYEEEE. The V and J ends lost 1 base and 1 base respectively, with 11 bases between them. This CDR3 is built from 16 residues. The CDR3 coding sequence is TGTGCCAGCAGCTTGCTGGTGACACTGAACACCGGGGAGCTGTTTTTT. Its protein product is CASSLLVTLNTGELFF.

This chain connects TRBV7-2 to TRBJ1-2; possible D gene TRBD1, 5 bases. V was clipped by 6 bases and J by 4 bases, with 12 bases between them. The CDR3 covers 13 residues. CDR1 and CDR2 from the germline V gene are SGHTA and FQGNSA. DNA for the CDR3: TGTGCCAGCAGTTCCGGGACCTTCTATGGCTACACCTTC. Its protein is CASSSGTFYGYTF.

This clonotype was picked up many times. The chain combines TRBV12-3 or TRBV12-4 with TRBJ1-6; unclear D gene. This CDR3 region has 16 residues. V was cut by 4 bases and J by 8 bases, with 18 bases left in between. CDR3 DNA: TGTGCCAGCAGTTCCTGGTGGAGTCAGAAGGATTCACCCCTCCACTTT. It codes for CASSSWWSQKDSPLHF.

The chain is built from TRBV3-1 and TRBJ1-6; D uncertain. The CDR3 runs 18 residues. V was trimmed by 0 bases and J by 4 bases, leaving 16 bases between them. CDR1 and CDR2 from the germline V gene are LGHDT and YNNKEL (reference sequence). CDR3: CASSQEERRIFYNSPLHF. The CDR3 DNA reads as TGTGCCAGCAGCCAAGAGGAACGTCGTATTTTTTATAATTCACCCCTCCACTTT.

The table lists this clonotype with many counts. This rearrangement joins TRBV12-3 or TRBV12-4 to TRBJ2-2; 10 bases align to TRBD2. The CDR3 has 16 residues. Trimming removed 8 bases from V and 4 bases from J; junction bases left unmatched: 10. The CDR3 nucleotides are TGTGCCAGCCATAGAATAGCGGGGGGACTCACCGGGGAGCTGTTTTTT. Protein product: CASHRIAGGLTGELFF.

As for this clonotype: Just one base apart from a much larger clone, this may be a read error. The V gene is TRBV20-1, the J gene TRBJ2-4; possibly TRBD1 or TRBD2 for D (5 bases each). Germline V CDR1 and CDR2: DFQATT, SNEGSKA (reference sequence). The ends were cut back, 7 bases at V and 1 base at J, with 11 bases in the middle. The CDR3 totals 13 residues. Here the CDR3 DNA reads TGCAGTGGGATTAGGGACGCCAAAAACATTCAGTACTTC. It is translated as CSGIRDAKNIQYF.

This clonotype has a count of ten or more. The chain uses TRBV29-1 and TRBJ2-5; D may be TRBD1 (6 bases). Germline assignment: CDR1 SQVTM and CDR2 ANQGSEA. The V gene lost 8 bases and the J gene lost 2 bases, with 18 bases spanning the gap. CDR3 size: 14 residues. DNA of the CDR3: TGCAGCACCAAACCCAGGGGCCAACAAGAGACCCAGTACTTC. Translated: CSTKPRGQQETQYF.

This chain uses TRBV3-1 with TRBJ2-3; D not certain. Trimming took 5 bases from V and 6 from J, leaving 9 bases between them. The CDR3 runs to 12 residues. Germline V CDR1 and CDR2: LGHDT, YNNKEL (reference sequence). CDR3 DNA: TGTGCCAGCAGCAAATTTGGGGATACGCAGTATTTT. Translated, it gives CASSKFGDTQYF.